The 17 T cell receptor beta chains listed next were all sequenced from one sample in a study of OX40 agonist ivuxolimab in advanced cancers. TCRdb's table, derived via immunoSEQ multiplex PCR, lists solely in-frame clones and lacks some. The profile shows around 64,000 clones, over 70% of them singletons. The sample here was CD4+ or CD8+ T cells sorted from blood, taken in a trial of the OX40 agonist ivuxolimab. The receptors stem from an adult with an advanced solid tumor such as melanoma, head and neck, liver or kidney cancer.

The V gene is TRBV7-8, the J gene TRBJ2-1, with D possibly being TRBD1 or TRBD2 (6 bases each). V was pared by 4 bases and J by 4 bases, with 8 bases between. This CDR3 contains 13 residues. The germline V gene encodes CDR1 SGHVS and CDR2 FQNEAQ. The CDR3 nucleotides are TGTGCCAGCAGCTCGGGGGCGTACAATGAGCAGTTCTTC. This translates into CASSSGAYNEQFF.

The chain combines TRBV7-2 with TRBJ1-6; the D gene is possibly TRBD1 (6 bases). With 5 bases removed from V and 6 bases from J, the gap between germline ends came to 20 bases. Germline V gene data show CDR1 as SGHTA and CDR2 as FQGNSA. This CDR3 is 17 amino acids long. The CDR3 region is CASSPKIPLGGNSPLHF. CDR3 coding DNA: TGTGCCAGCAGCCCCAAGATCCCCTTAGGGGGTAATTCACCCCTCCACTTT.

The chain is built from TRBV5-1 and TRBJ1-2; no clear D. The germline V and J ends were trimmed by 6 bases and 8 bases, with 11 bases remaining between them. The CDR3 consists of 11 residues. Germline lookup yields CDR1 SGHRS and CDR2 YFSETQ. The CDR3 protein is CASTDWGGYTF. As DNA, the CDR3 is TGCGCCAGCACCGATTGGGGAGGCTACACCTTC.

The chain recombines TRBV5-1 with TRBJ2-2; the D is unclear. Between the trimmed V and J ends, which lost 0 bases and 2 bases, there was a span of 8 bases. This CDR3 has 15 amino acids. From germline, CDR1 is SGHRS and CDR2 YFSETQ. CDR3 residues: CASSLVLLNTGELFF. The CDR3, as DNA: TGCGCCAGCAGCTTGGTGCTACTAAACACCGGGGAGCTGTTTTTT.

The chain recombines TRBV30 with TRBJ2-6, with D uncertain. The V end was cut by 4 bases, the J end by 0 bases, with 4 bases between. The germline CDR1 and CDR2 sequences are GTSNPN and SVGIG (reference sequence). This CDR3 comprises 13 residues. The CDR3 spells CAWISSGANVLTF. Here the CDR3 DNA reads TGTGCCTGGATTAGCTCTGGGGCCAACGTCCTGACTTTC.

The V and J genes are TRBV5-4 and TRBJ2-5; TRBD2 is a possible D gene (5 bases). V was clipped by 4 bases and J by 5 bases, with 12 bases between them. CDR1 is SGHNT, CDR2 YYREEE, per germline (reference sequence). The CDR3 runs to 13 residues. The CDR3 spells CASSPDPGETQYF. In nucleotides, the CDR3 is TGTGCCAGCAGCCCCGACCCGGGGGAGACCCAGTACTTC.

CDR3 region: CASSMTNYGYTF. The DNA of the CDR3 is TGTGCCAGTAGTATGACCAACTATGGCTACACCTTC. V and J are TRBV19 and TRBJ1-2; D gene unclear. This CDR3 region has 12 residues. Germline loops: CDR1 LNHDA, CDR2 SQIVND (reference sequence). V gave up 3 bases and J gave up 2 bases, with 4 bases separating them. The variable domain in full, with the rest retrieved from reference TRBV19 and TRBJ1-2, is DGGITQSPKYLFRKEGQNVTLSCEQNLNHDAMYWYRQDPGQGLRLIYYSQIVNDFQKGDIAEGYSVSREKKESFPLTVTSAQKNPTAFYLCASSMTNYGYTFGSGTRLTVV.

CDR3: CASSLTFLNTEAFF. Here the CDR3 DNA reads TGTGCCAGCAGCCTGACCTTTTTGAACACTGAAGCTTTCTTT. V and J are TRBV11-2 and TRBJ1-1; D gene unclear. Between the trimmed V and J ends, which lost 5 bases and 0 bases, there was a span of 10 bases. The CDR3 totals 14 residues. CDR1 and CDR2 (germline): SGHAT, FQNNGV.

The CDR3 DNA reads TGTGCCAGCAGCGGGGGAGGGGGAAACTACGAGCAGTACTTC. Encoded protein: CASSGGGGNYEQYF. The rearrangement joins TRBV6-5 to TRBJ2-7; weak D call: TRBD2 (7 bases). V shed 6 bases and J shed 3 bases, with 15 bases lying between them. Germline V CDR1 and CDR2: MNHEY, SVGAGI. This CDR3 has 14 residues.

This clone has just a few counts. The chain carries TRBV6-5 and TRBJ1-5; no reliable D call. CDR3 size: 15 residues. CDR1 MNHEY and CDR2 SVGAGI come from the germline V gene. V lost 5 bases, J lost 7 bases, and 18 bases lay in between. The CDR3 DNA is TGTGCCAGCAGTCCCTCCGGAGGGAAAGGACAGCCCCAGCATTTT. Protein product: CASSPSGGKGQPQHF.

The chain has TRBV6-6 and TRBJ1-2; D unresolved. The germline V gene has CDR1 MNHNY and CDR2 SVGAGI (reference sequence). This CDR3 spans 13 amino acids. V was clipped by 2 bases and J by 5 bases, with 9 bases between them. CDR3 in DNA: TGTGCCAGCAGTTACGGGTCTCGTTATGGCTACACCTTC. Protein product: CASSYGSRYGYTF.

This clone was found a few times. The CDR3 here is CASSLLDRADGDTQYF. For the CDR3, the DNA is TGCGCCAGCAGCTTGTTAGACAGGGCCGACGGAGATACGCAGTATTTT. This chain links TRBV5-1 with TRBJ2-3; 7 bases are shared with TRBD1. Germline CDR1 is SGHRS and CDR2 is YFSETQ. Trimming took 1 base from V and 5 from J; bases not matched to a gene: 10. This CDR3 has 16 residues. The full variable domain, with the rest looked up from reference TRBV5-1 and TRBJ2-3, is KAGVTQTPRYLIKTRGQQVTLSCSPISGHRSVSWYQQTPGQGLQFLFEYFSETQRNKGNFPGRFSGRQFSNSRSEMNVSTLELGDSALYLCASSLLDRADGDTQYFGPGTRLTVL.

This clone has only one observation. The chain uses TRBV15 and TRBJ1-2; D remains ambiguous. CDR1 and CDR2 from the germline V gene are LNHNV and YYDKDF (reference sequence). V was trimmed by 1 base and J by 4 bases, leaving 7 bases between them. This CDR3 contains 13 residues. The CDR3 loop reads CATSRAGGYGYTF. In DNA form, the CDR3 reads TGTGCCACCAGCAGAGCCGGAGGCTATGGCTACACCTTC.

The chain couples TRBV6-1 to TRBJ2-1; D possibly uses TRBD1 or TRBD2 (5 bases each). The V gene's germline CDR1 is MNHNS and CDR2 SASEGT. This CDR3 is 15 amino acids long. Trimming stripped 11 bases from V and 1 base from J, with 18 bases between. In DNA form, the CDR3 reads TGTGCCGCCCGTTGGGACCCGCAATCCTACAATGAGCAGTTCTTC. Amino acid sequence: CAARWDPQSYNEQFF.

V and J are TRBV6-1 and TRBJ1-4; D call uncertain. Trimming stripped 8 bases from V and 6 bases from J, with 19 bases between. This CDR3 spans 15 amino acids. Germline V gives CDR1 MNHNS, CDR2 SASEGT. The CDR3 bases are TGTGCCAGCGGCTGGACCGGCCGTCTGGATGAAAAACTGTTTTTT. It is translated as CASGWTGRLDEKLFF.

The CDR3 reads CASRPRLGSYNEQFF. The CDR3 DNA is TGTGCCAGCAGACCACGACTAGGCTCCTACAATGAGCAGTTCTTC. The V call is TRBV6-6, the J call TRBJ2-1, with D perhaps TRBD2 (6 bases). This CDR3 is built from 15 residues. Germline V gives CDR1 MNHNY, CDR2 SVGAGI (reference sequence). Trimming shortened V by 6 bases and J by 0 bases, and 12 bases separated the two germline ends.

This chain links TRBV10-2 with TRBJ1-1; no clear D. V lost 4 bases and J 3 bases, leaving 6 bases between the germline ends. The germline gives CDR1 WSHSY, CDR2 SAAADI. The CDR3 has 12 residues. The CDR3 DNA reads as TGCGCCAGCAGTGCTGGGGACACTGAAGCTTTCTTT. It codes for CASSAGDTEAFF.